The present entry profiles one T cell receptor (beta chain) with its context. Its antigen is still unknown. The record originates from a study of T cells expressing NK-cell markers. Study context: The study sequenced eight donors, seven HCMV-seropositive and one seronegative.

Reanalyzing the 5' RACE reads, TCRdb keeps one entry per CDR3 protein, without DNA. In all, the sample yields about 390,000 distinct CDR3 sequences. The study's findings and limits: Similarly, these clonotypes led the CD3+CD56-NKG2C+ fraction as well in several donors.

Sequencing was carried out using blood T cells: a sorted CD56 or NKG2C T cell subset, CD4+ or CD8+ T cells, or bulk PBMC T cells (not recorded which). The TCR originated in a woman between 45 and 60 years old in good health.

The CDR3 region is CASSDDGGPLGSLYEQFF. The chain couples TRBV5-1 to TRBJ2-1; the D call from TCRdb, TRBD1, cannot be confirmed without DNA. CDR3 length equals 18 residues. The germline V gene has CDR1 SGHRS and CDR2 YFSETQ.